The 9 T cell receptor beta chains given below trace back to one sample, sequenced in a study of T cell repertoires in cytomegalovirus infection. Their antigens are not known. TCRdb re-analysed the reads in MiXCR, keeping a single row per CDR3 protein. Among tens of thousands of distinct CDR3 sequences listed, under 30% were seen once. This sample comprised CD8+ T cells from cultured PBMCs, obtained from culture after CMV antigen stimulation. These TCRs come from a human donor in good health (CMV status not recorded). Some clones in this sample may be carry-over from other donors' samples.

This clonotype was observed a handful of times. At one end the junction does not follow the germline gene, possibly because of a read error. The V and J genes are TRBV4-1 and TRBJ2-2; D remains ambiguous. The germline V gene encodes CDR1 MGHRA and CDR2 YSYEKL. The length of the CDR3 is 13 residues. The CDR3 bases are TGCGCCAGCAGCCAAGATTTAGGCCTAAAACTCGTTTTT. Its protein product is CASSQDLGLKLVF.

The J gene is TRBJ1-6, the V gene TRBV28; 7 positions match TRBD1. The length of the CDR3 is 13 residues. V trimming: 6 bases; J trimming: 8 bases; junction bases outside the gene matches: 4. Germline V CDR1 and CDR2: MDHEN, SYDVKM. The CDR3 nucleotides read TGTGCCAGCAGCAAAGGGGGCGATTCACCCCTCCACTTT. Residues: CASSKGGDSPLHF.

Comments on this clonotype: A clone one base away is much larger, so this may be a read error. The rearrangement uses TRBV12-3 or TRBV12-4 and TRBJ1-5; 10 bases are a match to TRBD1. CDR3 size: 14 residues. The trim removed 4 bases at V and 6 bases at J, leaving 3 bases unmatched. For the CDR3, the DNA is TGTGCCAGCAGTTCCGGGACAGGGGTTCAGCCCCAGCATTTT. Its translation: CASSSGTGVQPQHF.

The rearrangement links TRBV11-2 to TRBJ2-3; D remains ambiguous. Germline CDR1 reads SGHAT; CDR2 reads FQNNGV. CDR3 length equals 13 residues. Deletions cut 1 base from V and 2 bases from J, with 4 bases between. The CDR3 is CASSLAITDTQYF. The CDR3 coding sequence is TGTGCCAGCAGCTTAGCTATCACAGATACGCAGTATTTT. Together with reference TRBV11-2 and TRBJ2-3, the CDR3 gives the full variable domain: EAGVAQSPRYKIIEKRQSVAFWCNPISGHATLYWYQQILGQGPKLLIQFQNNGVVDDSQLPKDRFSAERLKGVDSTLKIQPAKLEDSAVYLCASSLAITDTQYFGPGTRLTVL.

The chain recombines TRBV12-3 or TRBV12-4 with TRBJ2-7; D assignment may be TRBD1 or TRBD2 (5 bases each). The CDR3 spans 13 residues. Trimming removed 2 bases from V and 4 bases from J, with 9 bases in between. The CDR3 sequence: CASSLRGDYEQYF. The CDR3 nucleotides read TGTGCCAGCAGTTTAAGAGGGGATTACGAGCAGTACTTC.

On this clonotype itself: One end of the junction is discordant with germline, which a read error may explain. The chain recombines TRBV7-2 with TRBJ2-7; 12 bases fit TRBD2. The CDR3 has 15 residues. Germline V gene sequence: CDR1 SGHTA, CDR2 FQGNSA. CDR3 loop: CPSSIGTSGSYEQYF. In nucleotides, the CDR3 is TGTCCCAGCAGCATCGGGACTAGCGGGTCCTACGAGCAGTACTTC.

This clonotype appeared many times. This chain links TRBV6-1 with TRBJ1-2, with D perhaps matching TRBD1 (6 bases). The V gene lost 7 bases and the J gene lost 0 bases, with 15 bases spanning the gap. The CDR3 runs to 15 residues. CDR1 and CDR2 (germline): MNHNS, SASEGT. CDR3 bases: TGTGCCAGCACCCTAGACAGGAGGGCTAACTATGGCTACACCTTC. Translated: CASTLDRRANYGYTF.

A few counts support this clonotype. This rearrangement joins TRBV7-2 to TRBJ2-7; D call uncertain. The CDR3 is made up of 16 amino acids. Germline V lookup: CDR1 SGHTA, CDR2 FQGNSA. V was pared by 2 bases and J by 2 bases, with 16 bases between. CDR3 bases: TGTGCCAGCAGCTTAAGAGATTACGTTTACGCCTACGAGCAGTACTTC. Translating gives CASSLRDYVYAYEQYF. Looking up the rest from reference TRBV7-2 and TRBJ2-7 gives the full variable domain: GAGVSQSPSNKVTEKGKDVELRCDPISGHTALYWYRQSLGQGLEFLIYFQGNSAPDKSGLPSDRFSAERTGGSVSTLTIQRTQQEDSAVYLCASSLRDYVYAYEQYFGPGTRLTVT.

Written as DNA, the CDR3 is TGTGCCAGCAGTTACCCGTGGGAGACCCAGTACTTC. Amino acid sequence: CASSYPWETQYF. This sequence joins TRBV6-2 or TRBV6-3 and TRBJ2-5; D gene unclear. Germline V gene data show CDR1 as MNHEY and CDR2 as SVGEGT. Trimming removed 2 bases from V and 5 bases from J, with 6 bases in between. CDR3 length: 12 residues.